This T cell receptor beta chain was captured by sequencing in a study of T-cell memory formation after mild COVID-19. About the research overall: Across donors, TCR clusters were largely donor specific. Study-wide results and caveats: The CD4+ clones that contracted clustered mainly within CM and EM, and the CD8+ clones concentrated in EMRA. Contracting clones, day 15 to 85, had balanced CD4/CD8, and later expanders favored CD4+. A second wave of clones peaked on day 37, and their SARS-CoV-2 specificity went unconfirmed.

One entry per CDR3 protein results from TCRdb running MiXCR on the 5' RACE reads. The sample carries some 260,000 distinct CDR3 sequences, about 15% recorded once. On this clonotype itself: The antigen is unknown.

The material sequenced was PBMCs or a T cell subset sorted from them (not recorded which). The sequence derives from a man younger than 35 who had mild COVID-19 (a few samples of this study predate the infection). Cell type and time point are not known.

The CDR3 DNA follows: TGTGCCAGCAGCTCGACCAGGGGGTTGTTGCCCCAGCATTTT. It translates to CASSSTRGLLPQHF. J is TRBJ1-5 and V is TRBV7-9; 7 positions agree with TRBD1. V lost 4 bases to trimming and J lost 9 bases; unmatched junction nucleotides: 9. From germline, CDR1 is SEHNR and CDR2 FQNEAQ (reference sequence). The CDR3 is 14 amino acids.